The entry that follows covers one T cell receptor (beta chain) sequence. This entry is derived from a study of blood T cell repertoires in COVID-19. Authors' analysis steps: Using reference gene primer amplification, nucleated cell counts were estimated. Assay: immunoSEQ multiplex PCR; the TCRdb copy retains only in-frame clones and omits some. The V and J calls and the clone size are those of that table, but D and trimming were determined from the DNA. The sample consists of 110,000 to 150,000 clones, 80% to 90% of them appearing once. The CDR3 length is 14 residues. Trimming took off 5 bases at V and 1 base at J, with 11 bases between the two ends. The germline gives CDR1 SGHTA, CDR2 FQGTGA.

Sequencing input: peripheral blood. The rearrangement uses TRBV7-3 and TRBJ1-1; tentative D call: TRBD1 (6 bases). This receptor was identified in a woman of 80 years or more with acute or convalescent COVID-19. The CDR3 DNA reads TGTGCCAGCAGCCTACAGGGATGGAACACTGAAGCTTTCTTT. It yields the protein CASSLQGWNTEAFF. Full variable domain (remainder filled in from reference TRBV7-3 and TRBJ1-1): GAGVSQTPSNKVTEKGKYVELRCDPISGHTALYWYRQSLGQGPEFLIYFQGTGAADDSGLPNDRFFAVRPEGSVSTLKIQRTERGDSAVYLCASSLQGWNTEAFFGQGTRLTVV.